Following are 8 T cell receptor beta chains from one sample sequenced in a study of blood T cells in healthy people across ages. A second PCR of 7 to 11 cycles used a sample-barcoded 5' primer and a J-beta primer mix. TCRdb passed the 5' RACE reads through MiXCR, listing each CDR3 protein once. The table shows some 1.5 million distinct CDR3 sequences, with roughly 43% occurring only once. The specimen was blood. Source of these receptors: a woman aged 18-30 years in good health.

This clonotype was recorded a few times. This chain connects TRBV2 to TRBJ2-1; 9 bases agree with TRBD2. This CDR3 is 15 amino acids long. The germline CDR1 and CDR2 sequences are SNHLY and FYNNEI. Unmatched junction bases numbered 2, after V lost 1 base and J lost 4 bases. The CDR3, as DNA: TGTGCCAGCAGTGAAGAGGCGGGGGGGTACAATGAGCAGTTCTTC. Translated, it gives CASSEEAGGYNEQFF.

CDR3 DNA: TGCGCCAGCAGTGGGATGGAGACCACAGATACGCAGTATTTT. Its translation: CASSGMETTDTQYF. The chain employs TRBV5-1 and TRBJ2-3; D unresolved. With 5 bases removed from V and 2 bases from J, the gap between germline ends came to 12 bases. The CDR3 runs 14 residues. CDR1 and CDR2 from the germline V gene are SGHRS and YFSETQ.

This chain uses TRBV28 with TRBJ1-5; the D is unclear. In germline, CDR1 is MDHEN, CDR2 SYDVKM. V was trimmed by 2 bases and J by 6 bases, leaving 5 bases between them. The length of the CDR3 is 12 residues. CDR3 residues: CASSLPPQPQHF. The CDR3, as DNA: TGTGCCAGCAGTTTACCCCCTCAGCCCCAGCATTTT.

This clonotype was picked up a small number of times. This chain uses TRBV20-1 with TRBJ1-2, with D perhaps matching TRBD1 (5 bases). Germline lookup yields CDR1 DFQATT and CDR2 SNEGSKA (reference sequence). The germline V and J ends were trimmed by 2 bases and 1 base, with 11 bases remaining between them. The CDR3 length is 14 residues. The CDR3 spells CSARYSGGNYGYTF. CDR3 DNA: TGCAGTGCTAGATATAGTGGGGGTAACTATGGCTACACCTTC.

This clonotype was seen only a few times. The V and J genes are TRBV27 and TRBJ2-3; no firm D call. There are 14 residues in the CDR3. V dropped 4 bases and J dropped 2 bases, with 10 bases sitting between them. From germline, CDR1 is MNHEY and CDR2 SMNVEV (reference sequence). The CDR3 sequence is CASSYVTTTDTQYF. The CDR3 DNA sequence: TGTGCCAGCAGTTATGTGACGACCACAGATACGCAGTATTTT.

This clonotype appeared a few times. The V and J genes are TRBV4-3 and TRBJ2-7; weak D call: TRBD2 (5 bases). The V gene lost 0 bases and the J gene lost 0 bases, with 9 bases spanning the gap. The CDR3 has 15 residues. Germline V gives CDR1 LGHNA, CDR2 YSLEER. The CDR3 protein is CASSQEPGDSYEQYF. The CDR3 nucleotides read TGCGCCAGCAGCCAAGAACCCGGGGACTCCTACGAGCAGTACTTC.

The genes are TRBV12-3 or TRBV12-4 and TRBJ2-1, with D possibly matching TRBD2 (5 bases). Trimming took off 3 bases at V and 4 bases at J, with 13 bases between the two ends. The CDR3 has 15 residues. The CDR3 nucleotides read TGTGCCAGCAGTTTCGGGCTAGCCCTATACAATGAGCAGTTCTTC. Its protein product is CASSFGLALYNEQFF.

This clonotype occurred many times. The chain recombines TRBV6-2 or TRBV6-3 with TRBJ2-7; the D gene is possibly TRBD1 (6 bases). Germline CDR1 and CDR2: MNHEY and SVGEGT. The CDR3 contains 14 residues. The V and J ends lost 10 bases and 3 bases respectively, with 19 bases between them. Written as DNA, the CDR3 is TGTGCCACAGTCTCCGGGACAAGCTACTACGAGCAGTACTTC. It is translated as CATVSGTSYYEQYF.